Below are 17 T cell receptor beta chains sequenced from a single sample in a study of T cell responses to AZD1222 COVID-19 vaccine. The data were produced by immunoSEQ multiplex PCR, yet TCRdb's version contains in-frame clones alone and is incomplete. The sample carries roughly 100,000 clones, about 89% recorded once. The sample here was peripheral blood, taken on day 0 of AZD1222 vaccination. The receptor set was obtained from an adult in good health.

The V gene is TRBV7-9, the J gene TRBJ2-2, with D perhaps TRBD1 (6 bases). Germline CDR1 is SEHNR and CDR2 is FQNEAQ (reference sequence). The CDR3 contains 16 residues. Trimming pared 5 bases from V and 2 bases from J, leaving 15 bases between. The DNA for the CDR3 is TGTGCCAGCAGCCGCAGACAGGTCAAAAACACCGGGGAGCTGTTTTTT. Amino acids: CASSRRQVKNTGELFF.

CDR3: CASSSSPPDSYEQYF. The CDR3 region has the DNA TGTGCCAGCAGCTCCTCCCCGCCGGACTCCTACGAGCAGTACTTC. The chain is built from TRBV13 and TRBJ2-7; no clear D gene. The V gene's germline CDR1 is PRHDT and CDR2 FYEKMQ (reference sequence). This CDR3 is 15 amino acids long. V gave up 4 bases and J gave up 0 bases, with 13 bases separating them.

This clone was detected once. This sequence joins TRBV7-9 and TRBJ2-2; no clear D gene. Germline-derived CDR1 and CDR2 are SEHNR and FQNEAQ (reference sequence). This CDR3 is 14 amino acids long. Trimming cost V 1 base and J 6 bases, with 9 bases left between them. The CDR3 protein is CASSLEGWSGELFF. The CDR3 DNA reads TGTGCCAGCAGCTTAGAAGGGTGGTCCGGGGAGCTGTTTTTT.

The chain links TRBV19 to TRBJ2-1, with 8 bases matching TRBD2. V was clipped by 9 bases and J by 5 bases; unmatched bases: 12. Germline CDR1 LNHDA, CDR2 SQIVND (reference sequence). This CDR3 comprises 15 residues. The CDR3 here is CASSGVRGGNNEQFF. The CDR3 DNA is TGTGCCAGCTCAGGGGTTCGCGGGGGGAACAATGAGCAGTTCTTC.

CDR3 protein: CASSFLAGDNEQFF. DNA for the CDR3: TGTGCCAGTAGTTTTCTAGCGGGAGACAATGAGCAGTTCTTC. The chain recombines TRBV19 with TRBJ2-1, with 10 bases matching TRBD2. From germline, CDR1 is LNHDA and CDR2 SQIVND (reference sequence). V lost 5 bases to trimming and J lost 5 bases; unmatched junction nucleotides: 3. The CDR3 runs 14 residues.

This clone was detected once. The chain recombines TRBV5-5 with TRBJ2-5; 7 bases align to TRBD1. V lost 5 bases, J lost 3 bases, and 4 bases stayed unmatched. This CDR3 has 13 residues. The germline V gene has CDR1 SGHKS and CDR2 YYEKEE (reference sequence). The CDR3 sequence is CASRPTGEETQYF. The CDR3 coding sequence is TGTGCCAGCAGGCCAACAGGGGAAGAGACCCAGTACTTC.

The V call is TRBV21-1, the J call TRBJ1-1; the D call TRBD1 from the table was never checked on the DNA. TRBV21-1 is an annotated pseudogene. This CDR3 has 12 amino acids. This chain's CDR3 is CASSRANTEAFF. CDR3 nucleotide sequence: TGTGCCAGCAGCAGGGCGAACACTGAAGCTTTCTTT.

The rearrangement joins TRBV29-1 to TRBJ2-2; D is possibly TRBD2 (6 bases). This CDR3 region has 12 residues. Looked up from germline, CDR1 is SQVTM and CDR2 is ANQGSEA. The V end lost 7 bases, the J end lost 7 bases, and 13 bases lay between the germline ends. The chain's CDR3 is CSARAEGGELFF. The CDR3 nucleotides are TGCAGCGCCCGGGCGGAGGGCGGGGAGCTGTTTTTT.

The chain has TRBV7-9 and TRBJ1-1, with 10 bases fitting TRBD1. Per the germline V gene, CDR1 is SEHNR and CDR2 is FQNEAQ (reference sequence). Losses at the gene ends were 5 bases for V and 3 bases for J; bases not matched to a gene: 3. The CDR3 is 14 amino acids. CDR3 sequence (DNA): TGTGCCAGCAGCGACAGGGGGCGTGACACTGAAGCTTTCTTT. Amino acids: CASSDRGRDTEAFF.

The gene calls are TRBV29-1 and TRBJ1-2; unclear D gene. V was pared by 5 bases and J by 0 bases, with 10 bases between. The CDR3 has 13 residues. Germline V CDR1 and CDR2: SQVTM, ANQGSEA. CDR3 in DNA: TGCAGCGTTCTGGCAGTAGCTAACTATGGCTACACCTTC. It encodes CSVLAVANYGYTF.

The chain uses TRBV5-8 and TRBJ1-2; D gene unclear. V gave up 4 bases and J gave up 5 bases, with 15 bases separating them. Germline V gene sequence: CDR1 SGHTS, CDR2 YDEGEE. The length of the CDR3 is 14 residues. The CDR3 sequence: CASSVEMHLYGYTF. CDR3 coding DNA: TGTGCCAGCAGCGTTGAAATGCACCTATATGGCTACACCTTC.

The genes are TRBV29-1 and TRBJ2-3; TRBD2 aligns across 9 bases. J lost 6 bases, V lost 6 bases, and 4 bases had no gene match. The CDR3 loop spans 12 amino acids. The germline gives CDR1 SQVTM, CDR2 ANQGSEA. The CDR3 DNA follows: TGCAGCGTCGGGACTAGCCGCGATACGCAGTATTTT. This encodes CSVGTSRDTQYF.

The chain joins TRBV6-6 to TRBJ1-2; D possibly corresponds to TRBD1 (5 bases). This CDR3 is 14 amino acids long. CDR1 and CDR2 (germline): MNHNY, SVGAGI (reference sequence). Trimming removed 6 bases from V and 5 bases from J, with 16 bases in between. CDR3 region: CASSRTGTLYGYTF. CDR3 coding DNA: TGTGCCAGCAGCCGAACCGGGACTTTATATGGCTACACCTTC.

The chain joins TRBV6-5 to TRBJ1-1, with TRBD1 as a possible D gene (5 bases). This CDR3 is 15 amino acids long. Germline CDR1 and CDR2: MNHEY and SVGAGI. V shed 2 bases and J shed 6 bases, with 16 bases lying between them. CDR3 residues: CASSYASRTNAEAFF. Here the CDR3 DNA reads TGTGCCAGCAGTTACGCGTCCAGGACAAACGCTGAAGCTTTCTTT.

This clone occurred once. The J gene is TRBJ2-7, the V gene TRBV21-1; the table assigns TRBD1, which was not confirmed against the DNA. TRBV21-1 is annotated as a pseudogene. The CDR3 has 13 amino acids. The CDR3 sequence is CASSNRGLYEQYF. CDR3 DNA sequence: TGTGCCAGCAGCAACAGGGGGCTATACGAGCAGTACTTC.

The DNA for the CDR3 is TGTGCCAGCAGCGATAGGCCGGGGGGGCTCATCACAGATACGCAGTATTTT. This gives the protein CASSDRPGGLITDTQYF. The chain links TRBV9 to TRBJ2-3, with 8 bases identical to TRBD2. Losses at the gene ends were 3 bases for V and 2 bases for J; bases not matched to a gene: 11. In germline, CDR1 is SGDLS, CDR2 YYNGEE. The CDR3 is made up of 17 amino acids. Combining the CDR3 with reference TRBV9 and TRBJ2-3 gives the whole variable domain DSGVTQTPKHLITATGQRVTLRCSPRSGDLSVYWYQQSLDQGLQFLIQYYNGEERAKGNILERFSAQQFPDLHSELNLSSLELGDSALYFCASSDRPGGLITDTQYFGPGTRLTVL.

This chain uses TRBV10-1 with TRBJ1-3, with TRBD1 identical over 7 bases. V trimming: 6 bases; J trimming: 3 bases; junction bases outside the gene matches: 5. The CDR3 runs 14 residues. Germline V lookup: CDR1 WNHNN, CDR2 SYGVQD (reference sequence). The CDR3 here is CASRQGQSGNTIYF. The CDR3 DNA is TGCGCCAGCAGGCAGGGACAGAGTGGAAACACCATATATTTT.